This T cell receptor beta chain was found in a study of blood T cell repertoires in COVID-19. Trimming pared 5 bases from V and 5 bases from J, leaving 15 bases between. The CDR3 is made up of 14 amino acids. Germline CDR1 and CDR2: SEHNR and FQNEAQ (reference sequence). The protocol was immunoSEQ multiplex PCR, while the TCRdb copy is restricted to in-frame clones and leaves out a portion. The sample yields about 120,000 clones, more than 75% seen once. The rearrangement uses TRBV7-9 and TRBJ2-5, with D perhaps TRBD1 (7 bases). Sequencing was performed on peripheral blood. This sequence was found in a woman in her 70s with acute or convalescent COVID-19. CDR3 sequence: CASSRRGAVETQYF. For the CDR3, the DNA is TGTGCCAGCAGCCGCAGGGGGGCGGTGGAGACCCAGTACTTC.